Below are 27 T cell receptor beta chains sequenced from a single sample in a study of OX40 agonist ivuxolimab in advanced cancers. Assay used: immunoSEQ multiplex PCR; TCRdb lists only in-frame clones, some missing. The repertoire holds some 66,000 clones, with roughly 76% as singletons. Sequenced here: CD4+ or CD8+ T cells sorted from blood, sampled in a trial of the OX40 agonist ivuxolimab. The receptors shown here come from an adult with an advanced solid tumor such as melanoma, head and neck, liver or kidney cancer.

CDR3 protein: CASSFMDRVDTQYF. CDR3 DNA sequence: TGTGCCAGCAGCTTTATGGACAGGGTAGATACGCAGTATTTT. The chain uses TRBV5-4 and TRBJ2-3; 8 bases fit TRBD1. After removal of 2 bases from V and 5 bases from J, the junction contained 4 bases not matched to a gene. Germline values: CDR1 SGHNT, CDR2 YYREEE (reference sequence). CDR3 length: 14 residues.

The chain combines TRBV28 with TRBJ2-7, with TRBD2 as a possible D gene (5 bases). The CDR3 runs to 15 residues. V lost 4 bases to trimming and J lost 1 base, with 14 bases between them. Germline CDR1 and CDR2: MDHEN and SYDVKM. CDR3 loop: CASSSPAVFSYEQYF. CDR3 DNA: TGTGCCAGCAGTTCGCCAGCGGTCTTTTCCTACGAGCAGTACTTC.

V and J are TRBV5-4 and TRBJ2-3; tentatively, D is TRBD2 (5 bases). Germline CDR1 reads SGHNT; CDR2 reads YYREEE (reference sequence). The length of the CDR3 is 14 residues. Trimming removed 0 bases at V and 6 bases at J, with 11 bases between. CDR3 protein: CASSLVPQRDTQYF. CDR3 bases: TGTGCCAGCAGCTTGGTGCCCCAGCGGGATACGCAGTATTTT.

This chain connects TRBV29-1 to TRBJ1-1; 8 bases match TRBD1. Looked up from germline, CDR1 is SQVTM and CDR2 is ANQGSEA. Trimming took 5 bases from V and 0 from J; bases not matched to a gene: 5. This CDR3 spans 14 amino acids. This CDR3 reads CSVSGTGMNTEAFF. The CDR3 nucleotides are TGCAGCGTTTCCGGGACAGGCATGAACACTGAAGCTTTCTTT.

CDR3 DNA sequence: TGCGCCAGCAGCCCCCGCCGGGACGGAGGAACCTCTGGGGCCAACGTCCTGACTTTC. It yields the protein CASSPRRDGGTSGANVLTF. V usage is TRBV4-1 and J usage is TRBJ2-6, with D possibly called TRBD1 or TRBD2 (5 bases each). With 4 bases removed from V and 0 bases from J, the gap between germline ends came to 19 bases. In germline, CDR1 is MGHRA, CDR2 YSYEKL. The CDR3 loop spans 19 amino acids.

The genes are TRBV6-6 and TRBJ2-5; D is undetermined. Germline-derived CDR1 and CDR2 are MNHNY and SVGAGI (reference sequence). This CDR3 is 15 amino acids long. Trimming stripped 0 bases from V and 1 base from J, with 9 bases between. The CDR3 spells CASSYSVTTQETQYF. Written as DNA, the CDR3 is TGTGCCAGCAGTTACTCGGTAACAACCCAAGAGACCCAGTACTTC.

This chain uses TRBV2 with TRBJ1-2; 10 bases match TRBD1. Trimming removed 7 bases from V and 2 bases from J; junction bases left unmatched: 7. Germline V gives CDR1 SNHLY, CDR2 FYNNEI. The CDR3 contains 15 residues. The CDR3 DNA reads TGTGCCAGCACCCCTGGGACAGGGGCCAACTATGGCTACACCTTC. As protein: CASTPGTGANYGYTF.

CDR3 nucleotides: TGTGCCAACGGGGACGCGGCGGGGCCCCAGCATTTT. Translation gives CANGDAAGPQHF. The chain recombines TRBV2 with TRBJ1-5, with D possibly matching TRBD1 (5 bases). The CDR3 consists of 12 residues. V dropped 10 bases and J dropped 9 bases, with 16 bases sitting between them. Germline V gives CDR1 SNHLY, CDR2 FYNNEI.

CDR3 sequence reads: CASTGALSLNTEAFF. The CDR3 DNA follows: TGTGCCAGCACGGGGGCGCTGAGTTTGAACACTGAAGCTTTCTTT. The V gene is TRBV6-5, the J gene TRBJ1-1; D perhaps matches TRBD1 (6 bases). Germline assignment: CDR1 MNHEY and CDR2 SVGAGI. V lost 7 bases and J lost 0, with 15 bases in between. This CDR3 region has 15 residues.

The V call is TRBV28, the J call TRBJ1-5; possible D gene TRBD1, 5 bases. CDR3 size: 11 residues. The germline gives CDR1 MDHEN, CDR2 SYDVKM. Trimming stripped 8 bases from V and 7 bases from J, with 9 bases between. The CDR3 protein is CASGGRQPQHF. The CDR3 region has the DNA TGTGCCAGCGGGGGTCGACAGCCCCAGCATTTT. Complete variable domain (other parts from reference TRBV28 and TRBJ1-5): DVKVTQSSRYLVKRTGEKVFLECVQDMDHENMFWYRQDPGLGLRLIYFSYDVKMKEKGDIPEGYSVSREKKERFSLILESASTNQTSMYLCASGGRQPQHFGDGTRLSIL.

This clone was detected only a few times. The rearrangement joins TRBV28 to TRBJ2-5, with 7 bases lining up with TRBD1. CDR1 is MDHEN and CDR2 is SYDVKM in the germline V gene. V dropped 4 bases and J dropped 0; count of bases not matched to a gene: 2. The length of the CDR3 is 14 residues. The CDR3 nucleotides read TGTGCCAGCAGTTCGGGACAGTACCAAGAGACCCAGTACTTC. This encodes CASSSGQYQETQYF.

V is TRBV4-1 and J is TRBJ2-5; 7 nucleotides match TRBD2. The CDR3 extends over 15 amino acids. Looked up from germline, CDR1 is MGHRA and CDR2 is YSYEKL. Trimming at V came to 0 bases and at J to 4 bases, leaving 5 bases not matched to a gene. CDR3 amino acids: CASSQEGPGGETQYF. The CDR3 nucleotides read TGCGCCAGCAGCCAAGAGGGTCCGGGAGGAGAGACCCAGTACTTC.

This clone appeared once. The chain is built from TRBV30 and TRBJ2-4; 8 positions match TRBD2. CDR1 is GTSNPN and CDR2 is SVGIG in the germline V gene (reference sequence). The length of the CDR3 is 13 residues. Germline trimming cut 4 bases from V and 7 bases from J; bases unmatched to any gene: 6. CDR3 region: CAWTGAGVNIQYF. Written as DNA, the CDR3 is TGTGCCTGGACGGGAGCGGGAGTGAACATTCAGTACTTC.

V gene TRBV15 combines with J gene TRBJ2-1, with TRBD2 identical over 8 bases. The CDR3 runs 14 residues. V gave up 4 bases and J gave up 9 bases; unmatched junction bases: 8. Per germline, CDR1 LNHNV and CDR2 YYDKDF (reference sequence). The CDR3 sequence is CATSTGGIIPEQFF. CDR3 bases: TGTGCCACCAGCACGGGGGGGATAATCCCTGAGCAGTTCTTC. Filled out from reference TRBV15 and TRBJ2-1, the complete variable domain reads DAMVIQNPRYQVTQFGKPVTLSCSQTLNHNVMYWYQQKSSQAPKLLFHYYDKDFNNEADTPDNFQSRRPNTSFCFLDIRSPGLGDTAMYLCATSTGGIIPEQFFGPGTRLTVL.

This chain uses TRBV7-6 with TRBJ2-1; the match to TRBD1 covers 9 bases. The CDR3 has 15 residues. Germline-derived CDR1 and CDR2 are SGHVS and FNYEAQ. Trimming took 5 bases from V and 4 from J; bases not matched to a gene: 6. The CDR3 DNA reads TGTGCCAGCAGCGCGACAGGGGGGACGTACAATGAGCAGTTCTTC. Translated, it gives CASSATGGTYNEQFF. The whole variable domain, remainder taken from reference TRBV7-6 and TRBJ2-1, is GAGVSQSPRYKVTKRGQDVALRCDPISGHVSLYWYRQALGQGPEFLTYFNYEAQQDKSGLPNDRFSAERPEGSISTLTIQRTEQRDSAMYRCASSATGGTYNEQFFGPGTRLTVL.

The chain is built from TRBV28 and TRBJ2-7; no reliable D call. CDR3 length: 12 residues. V was shortened by 9 bases and J by 0 bases, with 9 bases between the two germline ends. Per germline, CDR1 MDHEN and CDR2 SYDVKM. The CDR3 sequence is CASWKGSYEQYF. The CDR3 DNA reads as TGTGCCAGTTGGAAGGGCTCCTACGAGCAGTACTTC.

This chain links TRBV7-3 with TRBJ1-2; perhaps TRBD1 as D (5 bases). V lost 5 bases to trimming and J lost 6 bases, with 19 bases between them. CDR3 length: 15 residues. The germline V gene encodes CDR1 SGHTA and CDR2 FQGTGA. CDR3 nucleotides: TGTGCCAGCAGCGTTCAGTCCGGGACTCCCGATGGCTACACCTTC. Translating it yields CASSVQSGTPDGYTF.

This chain joins TRBV11-3 and TRBJ2-5; D gene unclear. The CDR3 runs 12 residues. Between the trimmed V and J ends, which lost 8 bases and 5 bases, there was a span of 12 bases. From germline, CDR1 is SGHNT and CDR2 YENEEA. CDR3 loop: CASFYLKETQYF. The CDR3 coding sequence is TGTGCCAGCTTTTATCTGAAGGAGACCCAGTACTTC.

J is TRBJ2-5 and V is TRBV6-6; 7 bases are shared with TRBD1. V was pared by 2 bases and J by 2 bases, with 5 bases of the junction left unmatched. Germline V gives CDR1 MNHNY, CDR2 SVGAGI (reference sequence). The CDR3 sequence is 15 residues long. The CDR3: CASSYPPGQQETQYF. CDR3 sequence (DNA): TGTGCCAGCAGTTACCCCCCGGGACAGCAAGAGACCCAGTACTTC.

The gene calls are TRBV18 and TRBJ1-1; D may be TRBD1 (6 bases). The germline V gene has CDR1 KGHSH and CDR2 LQKENI. V was cut by 3 bases and J by 2 bases, with 16 bases left in between. The CDR3 is made up of 16 amino acids. The chain's CDR3 is CASSPGSGAINTEAFF. As DNA, the CDR3 is TGTGCCAGCTCACCGGGGTCAGGGGCGATAAACACTGAAGCTTTCTTT. Based on the CDR3 plus reference TRBV18 and TRBJ1-1, the full variable domain is NAGVMQNPRHLVRRRGQEARLRCSPMKGHSHVYWYRQLPEEGLKFMVYLQKENIIDESGMPKERFSAEFPKEGPSILRIQQVVRGDSAAYFCASSPGSGAINTEAFFGQGTRLTVV.

This clone has more than one count but fewer than ten. CDR3 residues: CASSDPWTGRNTEAFF. CDR3 sequence (DNA): TGTGCCAGCAGTGATCCGTGGACAGGAAGGAACACTGAAGCTTTCTTT. The J gene is TRBJ1-1, the V gene TRBV25-1, with 7 bases that match TRBD1. Germline assignment: CDR1 MGHDK and CDR2 SYGVNS. The length of the CDR3 is 16 residues. With V trimmed by 3 bases and J by 1 base, 8 bases remained unmatched.

This clone turned up a few times. The sample has other DNA sequences that encode this CDR3 too. The chain has TRBV18 and TRBJ1-1; D not resolved. V lost 3 bases, J lost 3 bases, and 8 bases lay in between. The CDR3 has 13 residues. CDR1 is KGHSH, CDR2 LQKENI, per germline. Written as DNA, the CDR3 is TGTGCCAGCTCACCCGGTACGGACACTGAAGCTTTCTTT. Translated: CASSPGTDTEAFF.

The rearrangement uses TRBV5-6 and TRBJ2-1; 8 nucleotides match TRBD1. From germline, CDR1 is SGHDT and CDR2 YYEEEE. Trimming removed 2 bases from V and 14 bases from J; junction bases left unmatched: 12. There are 14 residues in the CDR3. The CDR3 DNA follows: TGTGCCAGCAGCTTACTGGCAGGGGGCAGGCGGAAGTTCTTC. This translates into CASSLLAGGRRKFF. Combining the CDR3 with reference TRBV5-6 and TRBJ2-1 gives the whole variable domain DAGVTQSPTHLIKTRGQQVTLRCSPKSGHDTVSWYQQALGQGPQFIFQYYEEEERQRGNFPDRFSGHQFPNYSSELNVNALLLGDSALYLCASSLLAGGRRKFFGPGTRLTVL.

The genes are TRBV11-3 and TRBJ2-7; D gene ambiguous. Trimming cost V 3 bases and J 0 bases, with 6 bases left between them. Germline V gene data show CDR1 as SGHNT and CDR2 as YENEEA. The CDR3 has 13 residues. The CDR3 DNA sequence: TGTGCCAGCAGCTTGCCGGACTCCTACGAGCAGTACTTC. Its protein product is CASSLPDSYEQYF.

The chain is built from TRBV21-1 and TRBJ1-5. TRBV21-1 is a recognized pseudogene. This CDR3 has 16 amino acids. This CDR3 is CASRIGPPLGNQPQHF. CDR3 sequence (DNA): TGTGCCAGCAGAATCGGACCGCCCCTAGGGAATCAGCCCCAGCATTTT.

This clone came up a few times. The chain joins TRBV19 to TRBJ2-2; the match to TRBD1 covers 8 bases. Germline CDR1 and CDR2: LNHDA and SQIVND (reference sequence). Losses at the gene ends were 5 bases for V and 6 bases for J; bases not matched to a gene: 8. The CDR3 totals 15 residues. CDR3 DNA sequence: TGTGCCAGTAGTGGGGCAGGGGGCCTAGCCGGGGAGCTGTTTTTT. This translates into CASSGAGGLAGELFF.

This sequence joins TRBV28 and TRBJ1-2; D gene unclear. This CDR3 is 13 amino acids long. CDR1 is MDHEN, CDR2 SYDVKM, per germline. Trimming took off 7 bases at V and 3 bases at J, with 12 bases between the two ends. CDR3 DNA: TGTGCCAGCACCCCAGGCGGGTACTATGGCTACACCTTC. It yields the protein CASTPGGYYGYTF.